Presented here are 16 T cell receptor beta chains from one specimen sequenced in a study of tumor-infiltrating lymphocytes in oesophageal squamous cell carcinoma (dated by TCRdb to between 2015 and 2016). Library prep was done by PCR. TCRdb lists the instrument as Illumina HiSeq 2000. The public reads were run again by TCRdb, first through fastp at Q25 and then through MiXCR, and only productive beta chains were kept. One record per CDR3 amino acid sequence lists the most common genes and DNA. The sample table lists approximately 12,000 distinct CDR3 sequences, more than 55% of them with a count of one. The ten largest account for 35% of the sample. The specimen was esophageal tumor tissue. Receptor source: a male donor with esophageal squamous cell carcinoma.

The J gene is TRBJ2-1, the V gene TRBV7-8; 9 bases are shared with TRBD1. The CDR3 loop spans 13 amino acids. V was pared by 5 bases and J by 6 bases, with 2 bases of the junction left unmatched. CDR1 is SGHVS, CDR2 FQNEAQ, per germline. As DNA, the CDR3 is TGTGCCAGCAGCCGGGACAGGGTCAATGAGCAGTTCTTC. Its translation: CASSRDRVNEQFF.

Note on this clonotype: One end of the junction does not line up with germline, which may come from a read error. The chain employs TRBV7-3 and TRBJ1-1, with 10 bases that match TRBD2. The J call may be mistaken, given a closer DNA end match to TRBJ2-5. Germline V CDR1 and CDR2: SGHTA, FQGTGA. This CDR3 region has 15 residues. The CDR3 loop reads CASGLMASGRETQYF. For the CDR3, the DNA is TGTGCCAGCGGCTTAATGGCTAGCGGGAGAGAGACCCAGTACTTC.

CDR3 nucleotides: TGTGCCAGCAGCCTCAGCCTGAACACTGAAGCTTTCTTT. Its translation: CASSLSLNTEAFF. The chain carries TRBV7-3 and TRBJ1-1, with D unresolved. V lost 5 bases to trimming and J lost 0 bases, with 7 bases between them. Germline V CDR1 and CDR2: SGHTA, FQGTGA. This CDR3 contains 13 residues.

The chain is built from TRBV7-8 and TRBJ1-1; possibly TRBD1 for D (5 bases). V lost 1 base and J 12 bases, leaving 18 bases between the germline ends. The CDR3 is made up of 14 amino acids. The germline gives CDR1 SGHVS, CDR2 FQNEAQ. The CDR3 sequence: CASSLGAGTVKTFF. CDR3 nucleotides: TGTGCCAGCAGCTTAGGGGCTGGGACCGTGAAAACTTTCTTT.

This clonotype was observed a handful of times. The chain employs TRBV7-8 and TRBJ2-7; D gene uncertain. The DNA end favors TRBJ2-1, so the J call may be wrong. Germline V lookup: CDR1 SGHVS, CDR2 FQNEAQ. The CDR3 sequence is 15 residues long. CDR3 sequence (DNA): TGTGCCAGCAGCTTAGAACAACTTCTGGCCAATGAGCAGTTCTTC. Translating gives CASSLEQLLANEQFF.

This clonotype is deemed medium-sized (0.01 to 0.1%). V gene TRBV24-1 combines with J gene TRBJ2-1; D is unresolved. The CDR3 covers 16 residues. Germline-derived CDR1 and CDR2 are KGHDR and SFDVKD. V gave up 4 bases and J gave up 5 bases, with 17 bases separating them. The CDR3 coding sequence is TGTGCCACCAGTGAGGGATCTGCCCGATCCCACAATGAGCAGTTCTTC. Protein sequence: CATSEGSARSHNEQFF.

Comments on this clonotype: The final CDR3 position lacks the conserved phenylalanine or tryptophan, pointing to a likely read error. The DNA is omitted, as the CDR3 cannot be located on it reliably, and the CDR3 follows TCRdb's listing. The CDR3 loop reads CASSFAPRAISPSILVM. This sequence joins TRBV27 and TRBJ1-1; TRBD1 is the table's D call and was not checked against the DNA. From its first to its last residue, the CDR3 has 17 amino acids. The V gene's germline CDR1 is MNHEY and CDR2 SMNVEV (reference sequence).

V and J are TRBV24-1 and TRBJ2-3; 9 positions agree with TRBD1. V trimming: 3 bases; J trimming: 3 bases; junction bases outside the gene matches: 3. The CDR3 has 15 amino acids. The germline V gene encodes CDR1 KGHDR and CDR2 SFDVKD. The CDR3 loop is CATSDTGTGTDTQYF. CDR3 DNA: TGTGCCACCAGTGATACCGGGACAGGGACAGATACGCAGTATTTT.

The sample holds a few counts of this clonotype. The rearrangement links TRBV7-3 to TRBJ2-3; D is uncertain. The J call could be wrong; TRBJ2-7 is a better fit for the DNA end. This CDR3 comprises 16 residues. Germline-derived CDR1 and CDR2 are SGHTA and FQGTGA. CDR3 protein: CASSRLGQLTYNEQYF. CDR3 in DNA: TGTGCCAGCAGCCGCCTAGGGCAGCTGACCTACAATGAGCAGTACTTC.

Turning to this clonotype: One end of the junction fails to match germline, which may point to a read error. This rearrangement joins TRBV6-4 to TRBJ2-5, with D possibly matching TRBD1 (6 bases). The germline V gene has CDR1 MRHNA and CDR2 SNTAGT. This CDR3 contains 13 residues. The CDR3 sequence is CASSEWTEEAQYF. The CDR3 nucleotides are TGTGCCAGCAGTGAGTGGACAGAAGAGGCCCAGTACTTC.

This clonotype has just one count. At one end the junction does not follow the germline gene, possibly because of a read error. This chain links TRBV27 with TRBJ1-6, with D possibly being TRBD1 (5 bases). This CDR3 comprises 14 residues. CDR1 and CDR2 (germline): MNHEY, SMNVEV (reference sequence). The CDR3 loop reads CASSFGLADNEQYF. The CDR3 DNA reads as TGTGCCAGCAGCTTCGGACTAGCGGACAATGAGCAGTACTTT.

CDR3 sequence reads: CASSLAWRLAGQETQFF. The CDR3 region has the DNA TGTGCCAGCAGCTTAGCGTGGAGACTAGCGGGTCAAGAGACCCAGTTCTTC. This chain connects TRBV7-2 to TRBJ2-3, with 10 bases matching TRBD2. The closer fit of TRBJ2-1 to the DNA end suggests the J call may be wrong. Germline V CDR1 and CDR2: SGHTA, FQGNSA. The CDR3 consists of 17 residues.

This clonotype was observed many times. The chain uses TRBV7-9 and TRBJ2-1, with 10 nucleotides matching TRBD2. CDR1 and CDR2 from the germline V gene are SEHNR and FQNEAQ (reference sequence). The length of the CDR3 is 16 residues. The CDR3 DNA reads TGTGTTACGCGACGGGCTAGCGGGAGAGGGGGGAATGAGCAGTTCTTC. Protein product: CVTRRASGRGGNEQFF.

A single count supports this clonotype. This chain links TRBV5-6 with TRBJ2-6; D could derive from TRBD1 or TRBD2 (5 bases each). The CDR3 runs 17 residues. Trimming took off 4 bases at V and 2 bases at J, with 16 bases between the two ends. Per the germline V gene, CDR1 is SGHDT and CDR2 is YYEEEE. CDR3 nucleotide sequence: TGTGCCAGCAGCCCGACACATCGGGGACCTGGGGCCAACGTCCTGACTTTC. It is translated as CASSPTHRGPGANVLTF.

Remarks on this clonotype: The conserved final phenylalanine or tryptophan is absent from the CDR3, which likely points to a read error. The limits of the CDR3 on the DNA are not certain, so only TCRdb's listed CDR3 is given. The chain joins TRBV7-8 to TRBJ1-1. Per germline, CDR1 SGHVS and CDR2 FQNEAQ. The length of the CDR3 is 22 amino acids, counting both ends. The CDR3: CASSQRGTSGRAGPTMSSSSGQ.

This sequence joins TRBV7-6 and TRBJ2-4, with 7 bases fitting TRBD2. The J call may be incorrect, as the DNA end agrees better with TRBJ2-1. There are 18 residues in the CDR3. CDR1 SGHVS and CDR2 FNYEAQ come from the germline V gene. This CDR3 reads CASSPTRGDYGPGGEQFF. In DNA, the CDR3 is TGTGCCAGCAGCCCCACTCGGGGGGACTACGGTCCGGGTGGTGAGCAGTTCTTC.